These 29 T cell receptor beta chains came from one sample sequenced in a study of identifying expanded T cells in peripheral blood. Some clones are missing from TCRdb's copy, which holds only in-frame ones; the method was immunoSEQ multiplex PCR. The repertoire holds 70,000 or so clones, with about nine tenths as singletons. Sequencing was carried out using blood. Receptors were obtained from a person aged 18 to 75 in good health.

This clone has just one count. The DNA for the CDR3 is TGTGCCAGCACCCTTTCCGGGACCAGGAGAGAGACCCAGTACTTC. This gives the protein CASTLSGTRRETQYF. The genes are TRBV28 and TRBJ2-5; D might be TRBD1 or TRBD2, each matching 5 bases. The germline V gene has CDR1 MDHEN and CDR2 SYDVKM. This CDR3 region has 15 residues. The ends were cut back, 7 bases at V and 4 bases at J, with 19 bases in the middle. Full variable domain (rest looked up from reference TRBV28 and TRBJ2-5): DVKVTQSSRYLVKRTGEKVFLECVQDMDHENMFWYRQDPGLGLRLIYFSYDVKMKEKGDIPEGYSVSREKKERFSLILESASTNQTSMYLCASTLSGTRRETQYFGPGTRLLVL.

The chain recombines TRBV12-5 with TRBJ1-1; no reliable D call. CDR1 is LGHNT and CDR2 is FRNRAP in the germline V gene. The ends were cut back, 6 bases at V and 3 bases at J, with 5 bases in the middle. The CDR3 consists of 11 residues. CDR3 sequence: CASGLYTEAFF. CDR3 DNA: TGTGCTAGTGGCCTTTACACTGAAGCTTTCTTT. Using reference TRBV12-5 and TRBJ1-1 for the parts outside the CDR3, the full variable domain is DARVTQTPRHKVTEMGQEVTMRCQPILGHNTVFWYRQTMMQGLELLAYFRNRAPLDDSGMPKDRFSAEMPDATLATLKIQPSEPRDSAVYFCASGLYTEAFFGQGTRLTVV.

In its sample, this clone was seen a few times. The chain is built from TRBV28 and TRBJ2-1; unclear D gene. V lost 5 bases to trimming and J lost 7 bases, with 15 bases between them. The CDR3 has 14 amino acids. Germline CDR1 is MDHEN and CDR2 is SYDVKM. The CDR3 is CASSSFWERNEQFF. CDR3 nucleotides: TGTGCCAGCAGTAGTTTCTGGGAACGTAATGAGCAGTTCTTC.

The CDR3, as DNA: TGTGCCAGCAGTTTCCGGCCCGGGACAGGGATGTCTGGAAACACCATATATTTT. Amino acid sequence: CASSFRPGTGMSGNTIYF. The rearrangement uses TRBV28 and TRBJ1-3, with 9 bases fitting TRBD1. The CDR3 sequence is 18 residues long. CDR1 is MDHEN, CDR2 SYDVKM, per germline. After removal of 3 bases from V and 1 base from J, the junction contained 10 bases not matched to a gene.

The chain recombines TRBV6-6 with TRBJ2-3, with TRBD1 matching 7 bases. With V trimmed by 6 bases and J by 0 bases, 6 bases remained unmatched. Germline V CDR1 and CDR2: MNHNY, SVGAGI (reference sequence). The CDR3 consists of 15 residues. Here the CDR3 DNA reads TGTGCCAGCAGCCGCAGACAGGGAAGCACAGATACGCAGTATTTT. It specifies CASSRRQGSTDTQYF.

The J gene is TRBJ1-3, the V gene TRBV6-5; tentative D call: TRBD1 (6 bases). Germline V CDR1 and CDR2: MNHEY, SVGAGI. V lost 6 bases to trimming and J lost 2 bases, with 11 bases between them. The CDR3 has 14 amino acids. CDR3 in DNA: TGTGCCAGCAGCCCCGACAGGACTGGAAACACCATATATTTT. It encodes CASSPDRTGNTIYF.

This chain links TRBV4-3 with TRBJ2-1, with D unclear. CDR3 size: 15 residues. Germline lookup yields CDR1 LGHNA and CDR2 YSLEER. Trimming pared 3 bases from V and 7 bases from J, leaving 16 bases between. The CDR3 region is CASSHGPHLDNEQFF. DNA for the CDR3: TGCGCCAGCAGCCATGGGCCCCACCTGGATAATGAGCAGTTCTTC.

The V gene is TRBV11-2, the J gene TRBJ2-5, with 8 nucleotides matching TRBD2. The CDR3 is 15 amino acids. Per germline, CDR1 SGHAT and CDR2 FQNNGV. V lost 3 bases and J lost 5; bases outside the gene matches: 8. The CDR3 DNA reads TGTGCCAGCAGCTTCAGCGGGGGTCAGGGGGAGACCCAGTACTTC. Translating gives CASSFSGGQGETQYF.

V and J are TRBV4-1 and TRBJ2-5; 7 positions match TRBD1. The J call is doubtful: the DNA matches TRBJ2-7 better. The germline gives CDR1 MGHRA, CDR2 YSYEKL. The CDR3 is 14 residues long. CDR3 DNA sequence: TGCGCCAGCAGCCTTCGGGACAGCTCCTACGAGCAGTACTTC. Encoded protein: CASSLRDSSYEQYF.

V usage is TRBV4-3 and J usage is TRBJ1-1; no clear D gene. V was cut by 4 bases and J by 2 bases, with 17 bases left in between. CDR1 LGHNA and CDR2 YSLEER come from the germline V gene. The CDR3 consists of 16 residues. CDR3 DNA: TGCGCCAGCAGCCCCTCGGGCGGGCGGTCAAACACTGAAGCTTTCTTT. Encoded protein: CASSPSGGRSNTEAFF.

This chain uses TRBV7-2 with TRBJ2-3; D not certain. Germline-derived CDR1 and CDR2 are SGHTA and FQGNSA. The CDR3 has 15 residues. V was cut by 1 base and J by 0 bases, with 8 bases left in between. CDR3 in amino acids: CASSLGSASTDTQYF. The CDR3 bases are TGTGCCAGCAGCTTAGGCTCGGCTAGCACAGATACGCAGTATTTT.

J is TRBJ2-1 and V is TRBV14; weak D call: TRBD2 (6 bases). Deletions cut 4 bases from V and 9 bases from J, with 13 bases between. Germline V gives CDR1 SGHDN, CDR2 FVKESK. The CDR3 is 13 amino acids. DNA for the CDR3: TGTGCCAGCAGCCCGCGACTAGAGGGTGAGCAGTTCTTC. Protein product: CASSPRLEGEQFF.

This rearrangement joins TRBV6-6 to TRBJ1-1; the D is unclear. V shed 7 bases and J shed 11 bases, with 14 bases lying between them. Germline loops: CDR1 MNHNY, CDR2 SVGAGI (reference sequence). The CDR3 has 11 residues. For the CDR3, the DNA is TGTGCCAGCATCATCAGGACGGCGGCTTTCTTT. Its protein is CASIIRTAAFF.

V gene TRBV11-2 combines with J gene TRBJ2-6; D is possibly TRBD2 (5 bases). The CDR3 contains 14 residues. Germline CDR1 reads SGHAT; CDR2 reads FQNNGV. V was cut by 8 bases and J by 2 bases, with 10 bases left in between. The CDR3 nucleotides are TGTGCCAGCGAACCCGGGACTGGGGCCAACGTCCTGACTTTC. Residues: CASEPGTGANVLTF.

The rearrangement links TRBV19 to TRBJ2-1; 7 bases align to TRBD2. The V gene's germline CDR1 is LNHDA and CDR2 SQIVND (reference sequence). This CDR3 contains 13 residues. The V and J ends lost 6 bases and 5 bases, in that order; junction bases with no gene match: 4. The CDR3 region is CASRSGTNNEQFF. Here the CDR3 DNA reads TGTGCCAGTAGGAGCGGGACGAACAATGAGCAGTTCTTC.

This clone has only one observation. One end of the junction is discordant with germline, which a read error may explain. The chain is built from TRBV7-9 and TRBJ2-5, with unresolved D. Germline V gene sequence: CDR1 SEHNR, CDR2 FQNEAQ (reference sequence). This CDR3 contains 15 residues. This CDR3 reads CVSSFTGSLGETQYF. In DNA form, the CDR3 reads TGTGTCAGCAGCTTCACCGGTAGTCTGGGAGAGACCCAGTACTTC.

CDR3 DNA: TGTGCCAGCAGTTTCTACAATGAGCAGTTCTTC. Translated, it gives CASSFYNEQFF. The V and J genes are TRBV6-5 and TRBJ2-1; no definite D call. CDR1 MNHEY and CDR2 SVGAGI come from the germline V gene. CDR3 length: 11 amino acids. V lost 4 bases and J lost 3, with 1 base in between.

The chain is built from TRBV10-3 and TRBJ1-2; no reliable D call. Germline values: CDR1 ENHRY, CDR2 SYGVKD. Trimming shortened V by 5 bases and J by 7 bases, and 20 bases separated the two germline ends. CDR3 size: 15 residues. The CDR3 protein is CAISSKEPGSGGYTF. Written as DNA, the CDR3 is TGTGCCATCAGTTCCAAGGAACCGGGATCAGGTGGCTACACCTTC.

V is TRBV7-2 and J is TRBJ1-1; unclear D gene. The CDR3 sequence is 16 residues long. V lost 5 bases and J lost 1, with 17 bases in between. From germline, CDR1 is SGHTA and CDR2 FQGNSA. CDR3 nucleotide sequence: TGTGCCAGCAGCCTAGTTCCCTCGACACCGAACACTGAAGCTTTCTTT. Its protein is CASSLVPSTPNTEAFF.

The rearrangement joins TRBV27 to TRBJ2-1; no firm D call. The germline CDR1 and CDR2 sequences are MNHEY and SMNVEV (reference sequence). V shed 0 bases and J shed 6 bases, with 12 bases lying between them. This CDR3 comprises 15 residues. The CDR3 region is CASSLSSLGFNEQFF. The CDR3 DNA follows: TGTGCCAGCAGTTTATCGAGTTTGGGATTCAATGAGCAGTTCTTC.

The CDR3 nucleotides read TGTGCCAGCAGCTTGGTAGCGGGAGTTGGGGAGACCCAGTACTTC. Amino acids: CASSLVAGVGETQYF. This rearrangement joins TRBV5-8 to TRBJ2-5; 9 bases fit TRBD2. The CDR3 length is 15 residues. Looked up from germline, CDR1 is SGHTS and CDR2 is YDEGEE. Unmatched junction bases numbered 5, after V lost 0 bases and J lost 5 bases.

The chain couples TRBV2 to TRBJ1-6; D perhaps matches TRBD1 (6 bases). CDR3 length: 19 amino acids. Germline V lookup: CDR1 SNHLY, CDR2 FYNNEI. The V and J ends lost 6 bases and 7 bases respectively, with 28 bases between them. CDR3 DNA: TGTGCCAGCAGGGGGCGGCAGGGTGTGTTCTGGGGGACAAATTCACCCCTCCACTTT. Amino acids: CASRGRQGVFWGTNSPLHF.

V is TRBV18 and J is TRBJ2-3, with 14 bases that match TRBD2. V trimming: 3 bases; J trimming: 1 base; junction bases outside the gene matches: 0. This CDR3 comprises 16 residues. Germline V lookup: CDR1 KGHSH, CDR2 LQKENI. CDR3 sequence reads: CASSPGLAGGTDTQYF. In DNA form, the CDR3 reads TGTGCCAGCTCACCGGGACTAGCGGGGGGCACAGATACGCAGTATTTT.

The gene calls are TRBV7-2 and TRBJ2-7, with no clear D. V lost 1 base and J 4 bases, leaving 11 bases between the germline ends. The CDR3 consists of 14 residues. Germline V gene lookup returns CDR1 SGHTA and CDR2 FQGNSA. CDR3 residues: CASSLGVLGYEQYF. The DNA of the CDR3 is TGTGCCAGCAGCTTAGGTGTCCTGGGGTACGAGCAGTACTTC.

A remark on this clone: This sample includes further DNA sequences coding for the same CDR3. The chain joins TRBV29-1 to TRBJ1-5; D might be TRBD1 (6 bases). The CDR3 consists of 12 residues. Germline V CDR1 and CDR2: SQVTM, ANQGSEA. V lost 5 bases and J lost 5, with 10 bases in between. This chain's CDR3 is CSVSGEDQPQHF. The CDR3 region has the DNA TGCAGCGTTTCAGGGGAAGATCAGCCCCAGCATTTT.

This clone was seen just once. This CDR3 is CASSLAGGIYEQYF. The CDR3 bases are TGTGCCAGCAGCTTGGCAGGGGGTATCTACGAGCAGTACTTC. V usage is TRBV13 and J usage is TRBJ2-7, with TRBD1 matching 7 bases. The ends lost 3 bases at V and 3 bases at J; junction bases unmatched: 5. Germline CDR1 and CDR2: PRHDT and FYEKMQ (reference sequence). This CDR3 contains 14 residues.

This chain connects TRBV4-1 to TRBJ1-2, with D hard to call. The V end lost 5 bases, the J end lost 6 bases, and 10 bases lay between the germline ends. Germline-derived CDR1 and CDR2 are MGHRA and YSYEKL. This CDR3 spans 12 amino acids. CDR3 sequence (DNA): TGCGCCAGCAGCGCGAATGGGGATGGCTACACCTTC. Protein product: CASSANGDGYTF.

The gene calls are TRBV10-3 and TRBJ1-1, with D hard to call. V gave up 2 bases and J gave up 1 base, with 11 bases separating them. This CDR3 is built from 15 residues. Germline CDR1 is ENHRY and CDR2 is SYGVKD. The CDR3 nucleotides are TGTGCCATCAGTGAGATTAACGACGAGAACACTGAAGCTTTCTTT. This gives the protein CAISEINDENTEAFF.

This clone came up once. This chain uses TRBV5-1 with TRBJ2-7; tentative D call: TRBD1 (6 bases). V lost 0 bases to trimming and J lost 6 bases, with 13 bases between them. There are 14 residues in the CDR3. CDR1 is SGHRS, CDR2 YFSETQ, per germline. CDR3 in amino acids: CASSLDRERGEQYF. DNA of the CDR3: TGCGCCAGCAGCTTGGACAGGGAGAGGGGCGAGCAGTACTTC. Full variable domain (remainder filled in from reference TRBV5-1 and TRBJ2-7): KAGVTQTPRYLIKTRGQQVTLSCSPISGHRSVSWYQQTPGQGLQFLFEYFSETQRNKGNFPGRFSGRQFSNSRSEMNVSTLELGDSALYLCASSLDRERGEQYFGPGTRLTVT.